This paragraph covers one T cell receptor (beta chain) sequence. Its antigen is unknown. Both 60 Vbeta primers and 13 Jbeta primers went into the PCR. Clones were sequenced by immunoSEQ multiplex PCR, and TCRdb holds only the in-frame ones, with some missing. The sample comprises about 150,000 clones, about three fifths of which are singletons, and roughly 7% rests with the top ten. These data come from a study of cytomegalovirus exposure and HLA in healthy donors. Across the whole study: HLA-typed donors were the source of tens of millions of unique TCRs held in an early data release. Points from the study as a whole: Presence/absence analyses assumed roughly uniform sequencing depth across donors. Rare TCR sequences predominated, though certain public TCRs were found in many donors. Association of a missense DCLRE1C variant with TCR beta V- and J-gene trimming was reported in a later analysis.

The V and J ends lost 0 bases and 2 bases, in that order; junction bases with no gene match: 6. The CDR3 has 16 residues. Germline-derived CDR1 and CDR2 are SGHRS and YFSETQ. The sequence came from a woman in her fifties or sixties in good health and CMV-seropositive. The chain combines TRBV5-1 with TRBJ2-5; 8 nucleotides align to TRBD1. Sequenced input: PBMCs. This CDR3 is CASSLGPTGGQETQYF. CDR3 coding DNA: TGCGCCAGCAGCTTGGGGCCTACAGGGGGTCAAGAGACCCAGTACTTC.